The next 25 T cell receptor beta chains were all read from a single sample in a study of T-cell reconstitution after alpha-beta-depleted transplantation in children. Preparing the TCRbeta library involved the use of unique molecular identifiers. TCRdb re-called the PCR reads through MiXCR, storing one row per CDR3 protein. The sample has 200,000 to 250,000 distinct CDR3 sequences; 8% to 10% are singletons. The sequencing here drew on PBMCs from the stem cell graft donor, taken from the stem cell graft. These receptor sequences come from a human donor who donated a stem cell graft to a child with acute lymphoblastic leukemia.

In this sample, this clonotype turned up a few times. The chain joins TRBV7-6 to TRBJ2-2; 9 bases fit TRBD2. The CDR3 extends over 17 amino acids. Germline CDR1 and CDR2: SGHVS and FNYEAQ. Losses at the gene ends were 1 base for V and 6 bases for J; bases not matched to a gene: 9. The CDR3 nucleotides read TGTGCCAGCAGCTTAGAGTCCCTAGCGGGGCGCTCCGGGGAGCTGTTTTTT. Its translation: CASSLESLAGRSGELFF.

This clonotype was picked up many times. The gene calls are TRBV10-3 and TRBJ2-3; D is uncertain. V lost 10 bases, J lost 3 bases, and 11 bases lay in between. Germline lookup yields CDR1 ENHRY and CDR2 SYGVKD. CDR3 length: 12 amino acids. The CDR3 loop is CATEDGTDTQYF. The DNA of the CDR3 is TGTGCCACCGAAGACGGAACAGATACGCAGTATTTT.

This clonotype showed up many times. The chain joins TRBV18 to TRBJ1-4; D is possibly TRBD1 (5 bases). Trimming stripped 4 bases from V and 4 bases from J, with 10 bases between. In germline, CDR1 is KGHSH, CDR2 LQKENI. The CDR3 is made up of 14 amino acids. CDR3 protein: CASSLRQNNEKLFF. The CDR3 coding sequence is TGTGCCAGCTCACTAAGACAGAATAATGAAAAACTGTTTTTT.

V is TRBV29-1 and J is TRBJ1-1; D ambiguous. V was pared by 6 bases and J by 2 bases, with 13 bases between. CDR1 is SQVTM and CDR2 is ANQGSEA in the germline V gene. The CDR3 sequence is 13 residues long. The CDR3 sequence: CSVVWALNTEAFF. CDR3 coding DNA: TGCAGCGTGGTCTGGGCCCTAAACACTGAAGCTTTCTTT.

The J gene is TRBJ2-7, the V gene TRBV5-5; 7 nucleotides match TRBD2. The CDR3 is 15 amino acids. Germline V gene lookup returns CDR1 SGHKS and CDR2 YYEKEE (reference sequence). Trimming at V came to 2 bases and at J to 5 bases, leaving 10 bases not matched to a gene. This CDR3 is CASSFRGETLHEQYF. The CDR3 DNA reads TGTGCCAGCAGCTTTCGGGGGGAAACCCTCCACGAGCAGTACTTC.

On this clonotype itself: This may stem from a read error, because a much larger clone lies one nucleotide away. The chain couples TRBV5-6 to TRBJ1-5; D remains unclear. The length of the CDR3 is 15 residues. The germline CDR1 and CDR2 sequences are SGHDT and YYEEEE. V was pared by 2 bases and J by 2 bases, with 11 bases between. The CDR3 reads CASSFGPEGNQPQHF. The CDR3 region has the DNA TGTGCCAGCAGCTTCGGGCCCGAGGGCAATCAGCCCCAGCATTTT.

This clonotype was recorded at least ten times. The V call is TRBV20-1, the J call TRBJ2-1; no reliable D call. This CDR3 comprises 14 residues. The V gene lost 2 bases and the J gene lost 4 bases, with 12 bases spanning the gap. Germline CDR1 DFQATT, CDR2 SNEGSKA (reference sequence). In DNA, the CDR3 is TGCAGTGCTAGAAGGGATTCCCTTTACAATGAGCAGTTCTTC. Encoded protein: CSARRDSLYNEQFF.

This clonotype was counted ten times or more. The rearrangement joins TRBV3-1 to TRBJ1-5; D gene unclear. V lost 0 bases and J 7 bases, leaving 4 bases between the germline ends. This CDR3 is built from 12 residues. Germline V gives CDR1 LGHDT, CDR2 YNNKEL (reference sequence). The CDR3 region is CASSQDRQPQHF. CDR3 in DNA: TGTGCCAGCAGCCAAGATCGGCAGCCCCAGCATTTT.

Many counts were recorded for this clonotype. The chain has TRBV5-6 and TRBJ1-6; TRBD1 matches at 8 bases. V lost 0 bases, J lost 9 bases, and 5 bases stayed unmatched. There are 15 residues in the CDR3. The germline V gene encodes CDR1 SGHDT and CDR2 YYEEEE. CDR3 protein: CASSLVTGGGSPLHF. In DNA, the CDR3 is TGTGCCAGCAGCTTGGTTACAGGGGGGGGTTCACCCCTCCACTTT.

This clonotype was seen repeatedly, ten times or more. The chain's CDR3 is CASSPEGQPQHF. The CDR3 coding sequence is TGTGCCAGCAGCCCGGAGGGGCAGCCCCAGCATTTT. The V call is TRBV12-3 or TRBV12-4, the J call TRBJ1-5, with a tentative D call TRBD1 (5 bases). V shed 6 bases and J shed 7 bases, with 10 bases lying between them. This CDR3 spans 12 amino acids.

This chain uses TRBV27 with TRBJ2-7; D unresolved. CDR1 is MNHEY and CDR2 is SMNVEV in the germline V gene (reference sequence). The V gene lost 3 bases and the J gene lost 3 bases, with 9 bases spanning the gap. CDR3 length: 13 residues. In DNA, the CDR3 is TGTGCCAGCAGTTTCGGCAGAGTCTACGAGCAGTACTTC. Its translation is CASSFGRVYEQYF.

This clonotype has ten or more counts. The CDR3 sequence is CASSTYRDTGELFF. The CDR3 region has the DNA TGCGCCAGCAGCACCTACAGGGACACCGGGGAGCTGTTTTTT. The V call is TRBV5-1, the J call TRBJ2-2; D is possibly TRBD1 (6 bases). The V gene's germline CDR1 is SGHRS and CDR2 YFSETQ. V shed 4 bases and J shed 3 bases, with 10 bases lying between them. The CDR3 runs to 14 residues.

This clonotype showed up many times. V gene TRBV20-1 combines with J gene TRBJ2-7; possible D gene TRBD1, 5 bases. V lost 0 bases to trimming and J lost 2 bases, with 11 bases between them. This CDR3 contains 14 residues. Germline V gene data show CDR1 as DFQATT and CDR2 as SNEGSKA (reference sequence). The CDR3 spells CSARDWQGPYEQYF. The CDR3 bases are TGCAGTGCTAGAGATTGGCAGGGTCCCTACGAGCAGTACTTC.

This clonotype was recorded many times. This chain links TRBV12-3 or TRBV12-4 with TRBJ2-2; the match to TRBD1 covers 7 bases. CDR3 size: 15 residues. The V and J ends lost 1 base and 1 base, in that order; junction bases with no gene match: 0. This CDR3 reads CASSLDRGNTGELFF. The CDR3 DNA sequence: TGTGCCAGCAGTTTAGACAGGGGGAACACCGGGGAGCTGTTTTTT.

CDR3 coding DNA: TGTGCCAGCTCGGACTCTTACCCCACAGATACGCAGTATTTT. Protein sequence: CASSDSYPTDTQYF. The chain is built from TRBV6-1 and TRBJ2-3; the D gene is possibly TRBD2 (5 bases). Trimming pared 8 bases from V and 2 bases from J, leaving 14 bases between. The CDR3 contains 14 residues. CDR1 and CDR2 from the germline V gene are MNHNS and SASEGT.

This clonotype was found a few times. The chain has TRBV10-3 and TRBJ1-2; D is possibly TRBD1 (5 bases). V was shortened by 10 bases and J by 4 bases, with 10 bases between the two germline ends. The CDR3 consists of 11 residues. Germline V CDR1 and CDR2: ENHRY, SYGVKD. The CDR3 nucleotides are TGTGCCACCCAGGGCGGCTATGGCTACACCTTC. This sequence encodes CATQGGYGYTF.

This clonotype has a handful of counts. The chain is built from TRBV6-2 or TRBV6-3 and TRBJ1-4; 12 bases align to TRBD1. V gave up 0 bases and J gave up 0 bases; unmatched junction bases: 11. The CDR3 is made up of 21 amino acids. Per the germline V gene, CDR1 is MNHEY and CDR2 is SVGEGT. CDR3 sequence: CASSYSTNRDRGRSTNEKLFF. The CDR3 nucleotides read TGTGCCAGCAGTTACTCGACGAACCGGGACAGGGGGCGATCAACTAATGAAAAACTGTTTTTT.

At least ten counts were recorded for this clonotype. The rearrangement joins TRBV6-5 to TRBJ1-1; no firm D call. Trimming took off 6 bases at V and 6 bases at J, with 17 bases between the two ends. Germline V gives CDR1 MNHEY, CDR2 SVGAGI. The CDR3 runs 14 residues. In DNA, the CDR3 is TGTGCCAGCAGATCGATGGAGGTAGGCGCTGAAGCTTTCTTT. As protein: CASRSMEVGAEAFF.

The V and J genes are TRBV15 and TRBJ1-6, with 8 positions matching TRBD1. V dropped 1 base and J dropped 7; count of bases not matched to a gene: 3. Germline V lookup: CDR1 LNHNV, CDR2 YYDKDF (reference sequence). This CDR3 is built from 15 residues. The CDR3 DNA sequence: TGTGCCACCAGCAGAGCGACAGGGGACAATTCACCCCTCCACTTT. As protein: CATSRATGDNSPLHF.

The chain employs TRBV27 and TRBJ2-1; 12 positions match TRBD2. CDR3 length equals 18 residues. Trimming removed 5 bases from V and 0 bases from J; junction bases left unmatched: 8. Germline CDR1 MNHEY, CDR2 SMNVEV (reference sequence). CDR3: CASSPGLAGSSSYNEQFF. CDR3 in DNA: TGTGCCAGCAGTCCCGGACTAGCGGGGAGCAGCTCCTACAATGAGCAGTTCTTC.

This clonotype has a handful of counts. CDR3 protein: CASSLSIGQGAAEDTQYF. DNA of the CDR3: TGTGCCAGCAGTTTATCGATAGGACAGGGGGCGGCAGAGGATACGCAGTATTTT. V is TRBV27 and J is TRBJ2-3; 11 bases map to TRBD1. This CDR3 has 18 residues. The germline gives CDR1 MNHEY, CDR2 SMNVEV (reference sequence). Trimming removed 0 bases from V and 6 bases from J; junction bases left unmatched: 11.

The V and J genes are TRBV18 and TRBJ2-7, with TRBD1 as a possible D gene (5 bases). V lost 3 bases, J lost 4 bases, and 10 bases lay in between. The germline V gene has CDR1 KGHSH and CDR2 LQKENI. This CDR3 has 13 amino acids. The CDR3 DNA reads TGTGCCAGCTCACCCGAGGACAAATACGAGCAGTACTTC. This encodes CASSPEDKYEQYF.

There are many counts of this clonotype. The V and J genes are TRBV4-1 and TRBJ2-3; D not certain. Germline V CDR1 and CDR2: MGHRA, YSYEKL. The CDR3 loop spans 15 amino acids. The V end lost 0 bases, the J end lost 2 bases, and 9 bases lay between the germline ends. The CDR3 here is CASSQEPKSTDTQYF. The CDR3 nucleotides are TGCGCCAGCAGCCAAGAGCCCAAATCCACAGATACGCAGTATTTT.

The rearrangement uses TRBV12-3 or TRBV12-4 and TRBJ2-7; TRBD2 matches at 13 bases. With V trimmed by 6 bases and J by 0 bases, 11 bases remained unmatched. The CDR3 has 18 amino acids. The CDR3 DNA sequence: TGTGCCAGCAGGCCGACTAGCGGGGGGTCCTCCCTCTCCTACGAGCAGTACTTC. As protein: CASRPTSGGSSLSYEQYF.

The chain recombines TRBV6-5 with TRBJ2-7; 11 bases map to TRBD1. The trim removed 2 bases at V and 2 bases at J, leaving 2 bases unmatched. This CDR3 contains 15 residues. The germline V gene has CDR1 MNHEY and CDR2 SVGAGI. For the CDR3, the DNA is TGTGCCAGCAGTTACCGGGGACAGGGGGCCTACGAGCAGTACTTC. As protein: CASSYRGQGAYEQYF.